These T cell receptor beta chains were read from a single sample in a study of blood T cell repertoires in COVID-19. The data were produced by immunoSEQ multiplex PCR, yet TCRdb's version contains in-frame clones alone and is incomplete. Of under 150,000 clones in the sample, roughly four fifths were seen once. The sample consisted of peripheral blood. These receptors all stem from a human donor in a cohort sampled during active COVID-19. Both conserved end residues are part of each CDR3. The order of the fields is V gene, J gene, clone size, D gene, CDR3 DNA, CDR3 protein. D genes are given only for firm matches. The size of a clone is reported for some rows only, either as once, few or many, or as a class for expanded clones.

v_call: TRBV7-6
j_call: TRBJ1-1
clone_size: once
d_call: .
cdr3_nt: TGTGCCAGCAGCTTGGGCGGAGGGAACACTGAAGCTTTCTTT
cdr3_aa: CASSLGGGNTEAFF

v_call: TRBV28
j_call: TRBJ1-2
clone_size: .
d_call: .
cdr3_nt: TGTGCCAGCAGTTTTGCAGCGGGCTACACCTTC
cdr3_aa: CASSFAAGYTF

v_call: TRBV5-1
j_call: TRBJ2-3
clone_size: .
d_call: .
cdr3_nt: TGCGCCAGCAGCCAGGTCGTCCGGGATGGAACAGATACGCAGTATTTT
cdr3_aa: CASSQVVRDGTDTQYF

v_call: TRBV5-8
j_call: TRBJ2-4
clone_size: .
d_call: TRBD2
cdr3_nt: TGTGCCAGCAGGTGGGGGAGCGGGGCTTACATTCAGTACTTC
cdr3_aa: CASRWGSGAYIQYF

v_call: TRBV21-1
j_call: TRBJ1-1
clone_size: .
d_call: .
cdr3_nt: TGTGCCAGCAGCTGTGAGGTGCAGAACACTGAAGCTTTCTTT
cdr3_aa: CASSCEVQNTEAFF

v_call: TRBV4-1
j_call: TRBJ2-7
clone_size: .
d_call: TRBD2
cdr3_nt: TGCGCCAGCAGCCAAGAGGCCACTGAAAATAGCGGGGGGGGTACCTACGAGCAGTACTTC
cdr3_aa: CASSQEATENSGGGTYEQYF

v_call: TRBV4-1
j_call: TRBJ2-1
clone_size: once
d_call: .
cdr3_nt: TGCGCCAGCAGCCAAGCCTCAGGGTCCTACAATGAGCAGTTCTTC
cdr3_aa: CASSQASGSYNEQFF

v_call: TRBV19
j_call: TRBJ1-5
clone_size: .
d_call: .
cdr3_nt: TGTGCCAGTAGGGACCGGGCAGGGCATAGCAATCAGCCCCAGCATTTT
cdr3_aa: CASRDRAGHSNQPQHF

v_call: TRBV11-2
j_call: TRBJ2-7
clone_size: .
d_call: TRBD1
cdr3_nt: TGTGCCAGCAGCTCCGGACAGGGGGCCATTAGGTACTTC
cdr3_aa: CASSSGQGAIRYF

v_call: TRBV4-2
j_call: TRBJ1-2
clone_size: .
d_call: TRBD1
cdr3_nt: TGTGCCAGCAGCCACCCGGGACAGGGACCCTATGGCTACACCTTC
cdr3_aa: CASSHPGQGPYGYTF

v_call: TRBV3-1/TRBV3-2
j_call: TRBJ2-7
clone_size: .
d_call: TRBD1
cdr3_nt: TGTGCCCGGCGCCTCAGGGGGTTGAGCGAGCAGTACTTC
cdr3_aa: CARRLRGLSEQYF

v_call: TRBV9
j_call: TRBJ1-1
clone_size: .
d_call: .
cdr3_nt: TGTGCCAGCAGCGTAGTGGAGGGTGGCACTGAAGCTTTCTTT
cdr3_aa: CASSVVEGGTEAFF

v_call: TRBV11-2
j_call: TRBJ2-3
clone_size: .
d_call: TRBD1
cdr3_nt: TGTGCCAGCAGCGAAGGGACAGGGGGCACAGATACGCAGTATTTT
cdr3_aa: CASSEGTGGTDTQYF

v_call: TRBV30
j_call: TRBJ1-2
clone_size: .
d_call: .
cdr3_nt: TGTGCCTGGAGTGGAGCCACAGGGTCGGGTGGCTACACCTTC
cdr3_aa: CAWSGATGSGGYTF

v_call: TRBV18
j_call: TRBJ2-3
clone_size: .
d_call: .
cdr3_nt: TGTGCCAGCTCACAAGCGACGGAACCAGATACGCAGTATTTT
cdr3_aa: CASSQATEPDTQYF

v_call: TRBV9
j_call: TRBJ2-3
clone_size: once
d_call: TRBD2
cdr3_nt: TGTGCCAGCAGCGCCATCGCGGGGGGGCCCACAGATACGCAGTATTTT
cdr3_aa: CASSAIAGGPTDTQYF

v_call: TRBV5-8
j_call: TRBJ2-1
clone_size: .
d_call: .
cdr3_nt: TGTGCCAGCAGCTTGGGTCAATTTTCCTACAATGAGCAGTTCTTC
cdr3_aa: CASSLGQFSYNEQFF

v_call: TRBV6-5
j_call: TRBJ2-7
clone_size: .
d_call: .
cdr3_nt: TGTGCCAGCAGGACGACACTTCCCCCGTACGAGCAGTACTTC
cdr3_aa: CASRTTLPPYEQYF

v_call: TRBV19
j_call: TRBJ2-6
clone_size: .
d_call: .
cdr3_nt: TGTGCCAGTAGTAAACAGGGTGCCGGGGCCAACGTCCTGACTTTC
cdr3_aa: CASSKQGAGANVLTF

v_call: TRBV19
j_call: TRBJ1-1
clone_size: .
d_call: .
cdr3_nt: TGTGCCAGTAGTATTTCCTGGAACACTGAAGCTTTCTTT
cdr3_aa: CASSISWNTEAFF

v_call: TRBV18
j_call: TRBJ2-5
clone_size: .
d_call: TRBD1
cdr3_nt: TGTGCCAGCTCACCAGGACAGGGCCAAGAGACCCAGTACTTC
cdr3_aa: CASSPGQGQETQYF

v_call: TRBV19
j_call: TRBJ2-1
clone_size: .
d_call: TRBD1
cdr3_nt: TGTGCCAGTAGTTCCTGGACAGGGGTGATCGATGAGCAGTTCTTC
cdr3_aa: CASSSWTGVIDEQFF

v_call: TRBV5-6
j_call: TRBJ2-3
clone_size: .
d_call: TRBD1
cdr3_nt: TGTGCCAGCAACTTGGACAGGGGGGTTTGGGATACGCAGTATTTT
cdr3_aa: CASNLDRGVWDTQYF

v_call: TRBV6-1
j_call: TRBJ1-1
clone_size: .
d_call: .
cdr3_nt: TGTGCCAGCAGTGAAGCCTTCGGACAGACTGAAGCTTTCTTT
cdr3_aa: CASSEAFGQTEAFF

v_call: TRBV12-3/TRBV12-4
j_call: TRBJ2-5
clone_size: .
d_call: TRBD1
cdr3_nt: TGTGCCAGCAGGATCGGACAGGGGGAGACCCAGTACTTC
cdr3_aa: CASRIGQGETQYF

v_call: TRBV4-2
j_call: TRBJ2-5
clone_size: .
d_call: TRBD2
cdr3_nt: TGTGCCAGCAGCCAAGATAGCGGGGGGGCGGAGACCCAGTACTTC
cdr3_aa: CASSQDSGGAETQYF

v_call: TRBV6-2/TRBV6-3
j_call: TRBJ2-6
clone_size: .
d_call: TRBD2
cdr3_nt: TGTGCCAGCAGTTACTCGACTAGCGGTGGGGCCAACGTCCTGACTTTC
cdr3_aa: CASSYSTSGGANVLTF

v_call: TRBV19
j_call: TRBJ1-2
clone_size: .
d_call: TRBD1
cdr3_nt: TGTGCCAGTAGTAGAAGGGGGCTGGGCTATGGCTACACCTTC
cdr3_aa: CASSRRGLGYGYTF

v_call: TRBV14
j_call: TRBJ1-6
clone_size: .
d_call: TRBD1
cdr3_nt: TGTGCCAGCAGCCAGGGGGACAGGGGACCTTCACCCCTCCACTTT
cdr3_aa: CASSQGDRGPSPLHF